The clone carrying this TCR beta chain has a count of ten or more. The antigen is not known. The data originate from a study of T-cell reconstitution after alpha-beta-depleted transplantation in children. The CDR3 totals 15 residues. Germline values: CDR1 SEHNR, CDR2 FQNEAQ (reference sequence). Germline trimming cut 5 bases from V and 4 bases from J; bases unmatched to any gene: 8. Preparing the TCRbeta library involved the use of unique molecular identifiers. TCRdb called the PCR reads again in MiXCR, with one record for every CDR3 protein. The sample includes roughly 7,700 distinct CDR3 sequences, approximately 12% seen only once; the top ten take approximately 51%. General study points: Alpha-beta T cells about two months after transplant reportedly derived from several hundred expanded graft clones. After one year, T-cell counts and TCRbeta diversity mostly came from new T cells.

This TCR derives from a patient under 10 years old who had a stem cell transplant for inherited bone marrow failure, so the T cells may come from the graft donor. The chain joins TRBV7-9 to TRBJ1-2, with 9 bases matching TRBD1. The input for sequencing was PBMCs, mostly from graft donor cells, taken 60 days after TCRalphabeta/CD19-depleted stem cell transplant. The CDR3 nucleotides are TGTGCCAGCAGCCCGCCGGGACAGGGTTTCTATGGCTACACCTTC. Its translation: CASSPPGQGFYGYTF.